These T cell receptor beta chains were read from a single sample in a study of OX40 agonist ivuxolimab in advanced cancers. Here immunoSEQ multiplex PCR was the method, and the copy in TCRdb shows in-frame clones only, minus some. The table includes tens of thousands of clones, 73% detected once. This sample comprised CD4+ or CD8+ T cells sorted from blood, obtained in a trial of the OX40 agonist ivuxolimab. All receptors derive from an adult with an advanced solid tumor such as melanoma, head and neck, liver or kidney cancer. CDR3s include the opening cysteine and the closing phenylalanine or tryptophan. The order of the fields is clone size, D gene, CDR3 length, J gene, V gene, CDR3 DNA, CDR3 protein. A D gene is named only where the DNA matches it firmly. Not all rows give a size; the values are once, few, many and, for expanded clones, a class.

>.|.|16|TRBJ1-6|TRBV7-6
TGTGCCAGCAGCACACCCAGGGGTTCCTATAATTCACCCCTCCACTTT
CASSTPRGSYNSPLHF
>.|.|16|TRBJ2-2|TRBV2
TGTGCCAGCAGCGGCACCGGGGGCGCGAACACCGGGGAGCTGTTTTTT
CASSGTGGANTGELFF
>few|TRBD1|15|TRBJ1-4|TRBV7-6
TGTGCCAGCAGCTTAGAGTTACAGGGGGGTGAAAAACTGTTTTTT
CASSLELQGGEKLFF
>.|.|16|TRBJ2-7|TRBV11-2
TGTGCCAGCAGCTTAGATCCAAATCCCCTTTTTTACGAGCAGTACTTC
CASSLDPNPLFYEQYF
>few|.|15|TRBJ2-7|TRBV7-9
TGTGCCAGCAGCTTAGGGGGGGCGCCTGGCCACGAGCAGTACTTC
CASSLGGAPGHEQYF
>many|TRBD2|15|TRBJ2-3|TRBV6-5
TGTGCCAGCACCGAACTAGCGGTTAGCACAGATACGCAGTATTTT
CASTELAVSTDTQYF
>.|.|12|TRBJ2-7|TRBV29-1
TGCAGCGTTGAAGGCACCTCCTACGAGCAGTACTTC
CSVEGTSYEQYF
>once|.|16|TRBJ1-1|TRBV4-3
TGCGCCAGCAGCCAAGATGGCGGGCAGGGTTCTCAAGGGGCTTTCTTT
CASSQDGGQGSQGAFF
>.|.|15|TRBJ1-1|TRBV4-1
TGCGCCAGCAGCCAAGGCCCAGGGACTGGCACTGAAGCTTTCTTT
CASSQGPGTGTEAFF
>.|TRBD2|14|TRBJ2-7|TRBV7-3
TGTGCCAGCAGTCGTAGCGGGGGGACTTACGAGCAGTACTTC
CASSRSGGTYEQYF
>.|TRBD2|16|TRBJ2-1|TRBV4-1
TGCGCCAGCAGCCAAGGACTAGCGAGCTCCTACAATGAGCAGTTCTTC
CASSQGLASSYNEQFF
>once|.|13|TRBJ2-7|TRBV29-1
TGCAGCGTTGAAGCAGGGCGCTCCTACGAGCAGTACTTC
CSVEAGRSYEQYF
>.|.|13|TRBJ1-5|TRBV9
TGTGCCAGCAGCCCGGGGAGCAATCAGCCCCAGCATTTT
CASSPGSNQPQHF
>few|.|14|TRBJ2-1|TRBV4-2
TGTGCCAGCAGCCCGACCGGGGCCTACAATGAGCAGTTCTTC
CASSPTGAYNEQFF
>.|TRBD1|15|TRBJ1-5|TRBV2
TGTGCCAGACCACAGGGGAATTATAGCAATCAGCCCCAGCATTTT
CARPQGNYSNQPQHF
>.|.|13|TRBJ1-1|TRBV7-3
TGTGCCAGCAGCTTCGACATGAACACTGAAGCTTTCTTT
CASSFDMNTEAFF
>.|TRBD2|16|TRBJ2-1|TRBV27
TGTGCCAGCAGTCTCCCTAGCGGGGGGGCGTTGGATGAGCAGTTCTTC
CASSLPSGGALDEQFF
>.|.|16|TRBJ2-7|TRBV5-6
TGTGCCAGCAGCTTGGTTACCGGGACACTATCCTACGAGCAGTACTTC
CASSLVTGTLSYEQYF
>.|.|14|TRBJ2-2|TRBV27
TGTGCCAGCAGTGGGGGACACCTTTCTGGGGAGCTGTTTTTT
CASSGGHLSGELFF
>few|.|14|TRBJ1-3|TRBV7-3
TGTGCCAGCAGCCCGAGGGACAAGTGGAACACCATATATTTT
CASSPRDKWNTIYF
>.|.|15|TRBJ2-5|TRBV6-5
TGTGCCAGCAGTTACTCGAGGAGGGGGCAAGAGACCCAGTACTTC
CASSYSRRGQETQYF
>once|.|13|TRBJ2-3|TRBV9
TGTGCCAGCAGCGCCCCAAGCACAGATACGCAGTATTTT
CASSAPSTDTQYF
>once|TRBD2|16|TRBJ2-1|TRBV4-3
TGCGCCAGCAGCCAAGTGTCTAGCGGGGATTACAATGAGCAGTTCTTC
CASSQVSSGDYNEQFF
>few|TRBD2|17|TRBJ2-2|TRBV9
TGTGCCAGCAGCGTCCCCCTACTAGCGGCGAACACCGGGGAGCTGTTTTTT
CASSVPLLAANTGELFF
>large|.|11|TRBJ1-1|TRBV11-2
TGTGCCAGCTCCTCCGGGCCTGAAGCTTTCTTT
CASSSGPEAFF
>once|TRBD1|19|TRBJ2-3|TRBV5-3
TGTGCCAGAAGCTTTCTCAATACCGGGACAGGGGGCGAGGGAGATACGCAGTATTTT
CARSFLNTGTGGEGDTQYF
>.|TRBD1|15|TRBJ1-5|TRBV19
TGTGCCAGTATACGGACAGGGGTGAGCAATCAGCCCCAGCATTTT
CASIRTGVSNQPQHF
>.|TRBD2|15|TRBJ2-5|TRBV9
TGTGCCAGCAGCGCAAGCGGGGGGGCCTCGGAGACCCAGTACTTC
CASSASGGASETQYF
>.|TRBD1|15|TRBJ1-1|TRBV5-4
TGTGCCAGCAGGTATGATTTGGCAGGGGGCACTGAAGCTTTCTTT
CASRYDLAGGTEAFF
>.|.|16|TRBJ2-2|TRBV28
TGTGCCAGCAGTTCGGACTTCCGACAAAACACCGGGGAGCTGTTTTTT
CASSSDFRQNTGELFF
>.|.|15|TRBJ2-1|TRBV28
TGTGCCAGCAGTTTGCAGGGTAACCCCTACAATGAGCAGTTCTTC
CASSLQGNPYNEQFF
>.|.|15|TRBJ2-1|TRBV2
TGTGCCAGCAGTCTCCGGGACTCGAATTACAATGAGCAGTTCTTC
CASSLRDSNYNEQFF
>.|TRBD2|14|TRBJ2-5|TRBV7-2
TGTGCCAGCAGCTCGTCCCTAGCGGAAGAGACCCAGTACTTC
CASSSSLAEETQYF
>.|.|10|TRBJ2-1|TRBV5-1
TGCGCCAGGATTCGGACAGAGCAGTTCTTC
CARIRTEQFF
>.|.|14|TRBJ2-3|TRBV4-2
TGTGCCAGCAGCCAAGGCGGGGAGGCAGATACGCAGTATTTT
CASSQGGEADTQYF
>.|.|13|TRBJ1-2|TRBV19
TGTGCCAGTAGTAAGGGTCCTAGCTATGGCTACACCTTC
CASSKGPSYGYTF
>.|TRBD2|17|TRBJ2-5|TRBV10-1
TGCGCCAGCAGTGCAGAGATGGTCAACGCGGGGGGAGGGACCCAGTACTTC
CASSAEMVNAGGGTQYF
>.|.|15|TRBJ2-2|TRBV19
TGTGCCAGTAGCCTTACAGGTTGGGGAACCGGGGAGCTGTTTTTT
CASSLTGWGTGELFF
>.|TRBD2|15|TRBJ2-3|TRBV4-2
TGTGCCAGCAGCCAAGAGTGGACTAGGGGAGATACGCAGTATTTT
CASSQEWTRGDTQYF
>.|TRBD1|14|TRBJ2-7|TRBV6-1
TGTGCCACCAGACAGGGTCGGGTCTCTGGGGAGCAGTACTTC
CATRQGRVSGEQYF
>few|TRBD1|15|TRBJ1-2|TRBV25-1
TGTGCCAGCAGTGAATCGGTAAGGGACAGGGGGTGCTACACCTTC
CASSESVRDRGCYTF
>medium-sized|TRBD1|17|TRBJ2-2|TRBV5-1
TGCGCCAGCAGCTTCCCACAGGGGAATAAGAACACCGGGGAGCTGTTTTTT
CASSFPQGNKNTGELFF